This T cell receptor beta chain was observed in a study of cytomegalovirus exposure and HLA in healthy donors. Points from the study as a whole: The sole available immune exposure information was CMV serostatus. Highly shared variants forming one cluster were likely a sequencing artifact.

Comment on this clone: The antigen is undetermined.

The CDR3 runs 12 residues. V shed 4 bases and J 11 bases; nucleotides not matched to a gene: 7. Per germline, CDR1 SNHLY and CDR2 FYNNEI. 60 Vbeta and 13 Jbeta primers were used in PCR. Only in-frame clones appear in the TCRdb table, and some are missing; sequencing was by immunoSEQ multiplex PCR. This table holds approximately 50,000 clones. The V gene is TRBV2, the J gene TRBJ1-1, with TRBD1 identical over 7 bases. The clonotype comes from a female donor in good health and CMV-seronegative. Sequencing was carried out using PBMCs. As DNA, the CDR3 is TGTGCCAGCAGTGCAGGGGGGCCCCGGGCTTTCTTT. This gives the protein CASSAGGPRAFF.